This T cell receptor beta chain was profiled in a study of blood T cells in healthy people across ages (dated by TCRdb to 2013 to 2016). Some background on the complete study: Template switching captured roughly one uniquely barcoded TCR beta cDNA molecule per two T cells in model experiments. The study measured age-related changes in TCR beta repertoire diversity using deep sequencing normalized with unique cDNA molecular identifiers. The donors were split into four age groups: young (average 16 years), middle-aged (around 40), aged (about 62) and long-lived (82). To avoid experimental bias, donors of different ages were spread randomly across the sequencing lanes. Two additional independent replicas of 1 million unique cDNA reads from the same blood draw were analyzed for two donors (one aged 18 to 29 and one aged 80 or older). General findings and caveats noted by the study authors: Compared with the aged group, the long-lived group had more naive CD4+ T cells, fewer expanded clones and increased TCR diversity, suggesting age selection. A strong correlation was found between observed TCR beta diversity and the percentage of naive T cells measured by flow cytometry. Since profiling was done on bulk unsorted PBMCs, naive and antigen-experienced compartments could not be conclusively compared. Estimates of total diversity based on one million sequenced T cells were regarded as lower bounds and as underestimates. Because the CMV infection status of the donors was unknown, age-related changes in expanded clonotypes may potentially have been confounded. As age increased, observed TCR beta diversity per million T cells dropped in a roughly linear way, and a significant reduction was already evident by age roughly 40.

Comments on this clonotype: What this receptor recognizes is not known. Base qualities are not at hand, and no much larger clone is one base apart.

Preparation of the library involved 5' RACE. TCRdb lists the instrument as Illumina HiSeq 2500. A second PCR of about 6 to 12 cycles was performed with a sample-barcoded 5' primer and a J-beta primer mix. A unique molecular identifier was introduced onto each TCR beta cDNA molecule by a template-switch 5' adaptor carrying 12 random nucleotides. Each sample yielded at least 2.5 million CDR3-containing paired-end reads. First-strand cDNA synthesis was performed from all RNA using the Mint cDNA synthesis kit, with priming by a TRBC-specific oligonucleotide. Following uracil-DNA glycosylase treatment, all cDNA underwent a first 18-cycle PCR with the universal primers M1SS and BC2_uni_R. Per the authors' processing: For normalization, 1 million high-quality reads were randomly selected from each sample, with every read carrying a distinct molecular identifier. Reads with shared molecular identifiers were discarded instead of being binned into consensus sequences. CDR3 identification, clonotype clustering and error correction used MiTCR with a Q25 quality threshold and the strictest error-elimination algorithm. A nonparametric unseen species model with Euler transformation was used to estimate lower-bound total TCR beta diversity. Through fastp at Q25 and MiXCR, TCRdb rebuilt clones from the public reads, retaining in-frame beta chains. Rows with one shared CDR3 protein collapse into an entry with the most common genes and DNA. TCRdb's processing, not the study's, gives the V and J calls here. In this sample the table shows roughly 860,000 distinct CDR3 sequences, around 68% of which occur a single time. Around a quarter of the sample rests with the top ten.

The cysteine opens and the phenylalanine closes a CDR3 of 15 amino acids. The DNA shown is the 45-base CDR3, in frame from base 1. V is trimmed back by 5 bases and J by 5 bases, and the junction contains 12 bases that no gene match accounts for. As encoded in the germline V gene (reference sequence), CDR1 is DFQATT while CDR2 is SNEGSKA. The donors were around 39 Caucasian individuals from Russia, aged 6 to 90 years, who were systemically healthy. Each donor gave around 9 milliliters of peripheral blood, collected into EDTA-treated Vacutainer tubes. Ficoll-Paque density-gradient centrifugation was used to isolate PBMCs, with at least 6 million obtained per sample. Trizol reagent was used to extract total RNA from PBMCs, with at least 5.5 micrograms per sample. For every donor, flow cytometry on a PBMC aliquot measured the percentage of naive CD45RAhigh/CD27high T cells.

The chain is encoded by TRBV20-1 joined to TRBJ2-1; TRBD1 fits 7 bases in the junction. The TCR sequence derives from a man aged 25 to 40 in good health. The specimen was blood. The DNA reads TGCAGTGCTCGACCACGGACAGGTCCACACAATGAGCAGTTCTTC. This is translated as CSARPRTGPHNEQFF.